This record covers a single T cell receptor beta chain. Trimming cost V 0 bases and J 8 bases, with 11 bases left between them. The germline V gene has CDR1 SGHNT and CDR2 YYREEE (reference sequence). This CDR3 is built from 13 residues. This sample is drawn from a study of T cell changes during pregnancy in multiple sclerosis. Produced via immunoSEQ multiplex PCR; TCRdb's table is partial and in-frame only. The repertoire includes approximately 88,000 clones, roughly 96% of them detected once, and roughly 1.1% sits in the top ten. V gene TRBV5-4 combines with J gene TRBJ1-2, with unresolved D. This sequence was found in a female donor with multiple sclerosis, enrolled in a pregnancy study. Source: peripheral blood, taken in the second trimester of pregnancy. The CDR3 reads CASSLERSRGYTF. CDR3 in DNA: TGTGCCAGCAGCTTGGAAAGGAGTCGCGGCTACACCTTC.